One and the same sample provided the 7 T cell receptor beta chains below, sequenced in a study of human CD8 memory T cell subsets. Researchers made TCR beta libraries via UMI-labeled 5' RACE. Reanalyzing the 5' RACE reads, TCRdb keeps one entry per CDR3 protein, without DNA. The sample's table shows 6,500 to 7,000 distinct CDR3 sequences. What was sequenced was CD8+ T cells from PBMCs. Receptors originate from a human donor in good health.

This clonotype is medium-sized by frequency. V gene TRBV20-1 combines with J gene TRBJ2-7; TCRdb's D call, TRBD1, is unchecked because there is no DNA. The CDR3 totals 18 residues. CDR1 and CDR2 from the germline V gene are DFQATT and SNEGSKA (reference sequence). The CDR3 reads CSARTPGGAGTYSYEQYF.

This chain uses TRBV2 with TRBJ2-2; without DNA, the TCRdb call of TRBD1 cannot be checked. CDR3 length: 12 residues. Germline V gene lookup returns CDR1 SNHLY and CDR2 FYNNEI. The CDR3 loop reads CASIRGSGELFF.

The chain uses TRBV7-9 and TRBJ2-3. The CDR3 has 14 amino acids. Germline V gives CDR1 SEHNR, CDR2 FQNEAQ (reference sequence). The chain's CDR3 is CASSFYNNRDTQYF. The whole variable domain, filled in from reference TRBV7-9 and TRBJ2-3, reads DTGVSQNPRHKITKRGQNVTFRCDPISEHNRLYWYRQTLGQGPEFLTYFQNEAQLEKSRLLSDRFSAERPKGSFSTLEIQRTEQGDSAMYLCASSFYNNRDTQYFGPGTRLTVL.

The rearrangement uses TRBV5-1 and TRBJ2-2. The CDR3 contains 15 residues. CDR1 is SGHRS, CDR2 YFSETQ, per germline. The CDR3 spells CASRIRLGDTGELFF.

The chain has TRBV19 and TRBJ2-3; the TCRdb call, TRBD1, lacks DNA for checking. Germline assignment: CDR1 LNHDA and CDR2 SQIVND (reference sequence). The CDR3 extends over 13 amino acids. Here the CDR3 reads CASRITGRDTQYF.

The rearrangement uses TRBV27 and TRBJ2-1; the D call of TRBD2 rests on TCRdb alone, since no DNA is present to check it. CDR1 and CDR2 from the germline V gene are MNHEY and SMNVEV (reference sequence). The CDR3 covers 14 residues. CDR3 loop: CASSPLAGPREQFF.

The chain joins TRBV12-3 or TRBV12-4 to TRBJ1-3. The CDR3 sequence is 16 residues long. The chain's CDR3 is CASSTTDGHSGNTIYF.